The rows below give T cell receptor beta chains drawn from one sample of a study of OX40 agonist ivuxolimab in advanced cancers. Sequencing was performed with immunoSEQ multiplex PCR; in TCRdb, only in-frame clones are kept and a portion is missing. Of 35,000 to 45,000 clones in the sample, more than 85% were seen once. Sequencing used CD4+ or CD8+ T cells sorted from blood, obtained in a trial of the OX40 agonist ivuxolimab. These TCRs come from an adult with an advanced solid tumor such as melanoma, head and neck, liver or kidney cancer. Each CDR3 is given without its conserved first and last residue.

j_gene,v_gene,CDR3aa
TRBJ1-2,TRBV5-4,ASSLIGSGNIYYGYT
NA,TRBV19,ASSIKGWGQPQY
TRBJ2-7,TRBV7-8,ASSRKGQALAYEQY
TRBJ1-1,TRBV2,ASSGALDNMNTEAF
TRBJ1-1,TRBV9,ASSVGGDYTEAF
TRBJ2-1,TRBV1,TSSPGAGPTYNEQF
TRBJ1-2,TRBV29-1,SVEYWRQEAYGYT
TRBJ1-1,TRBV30,AWGDQNTEAF
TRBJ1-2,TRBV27,ATRGQPNYGYT
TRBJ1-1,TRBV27,ASSLDRGANTEAF
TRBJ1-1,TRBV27,ASSLARANTEAF
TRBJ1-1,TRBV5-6,ASSLVGRNTEAF
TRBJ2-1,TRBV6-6,ASSGNEQF
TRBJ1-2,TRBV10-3,AISESTANYGYT
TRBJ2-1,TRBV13,ASSSGLAGGPYNEQF
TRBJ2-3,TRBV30,AWSVLGLASDTQY
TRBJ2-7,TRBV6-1,AGHSYEQQY
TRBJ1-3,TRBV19,ASSNWGTGNTIY
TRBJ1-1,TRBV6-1,ASSESVWGGTEAF
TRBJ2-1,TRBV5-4,ASSPSAAGVSYNEQF
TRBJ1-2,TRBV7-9,ASSAPGTNYGYT
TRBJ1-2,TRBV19,ASRPLSGSYGYT
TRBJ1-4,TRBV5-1,ASSLGDRAIGEKLF
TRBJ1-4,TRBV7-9,ASSILQGGVTNEKLF
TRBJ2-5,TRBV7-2,ASSFPPRETQY
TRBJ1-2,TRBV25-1,ASSESSLVARRYGYT
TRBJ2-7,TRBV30,AGRGVINYEQY
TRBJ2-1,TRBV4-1,ASSQDPPSSSYNEQF
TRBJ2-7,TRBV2,ATNPSGDSSYEQY
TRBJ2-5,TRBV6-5,ASSTSGGQETQY
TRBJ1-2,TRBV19,ASSIGGSNYGYT
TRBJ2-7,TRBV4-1,ASSQEWPPGNEQY
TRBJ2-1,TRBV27,ASSLTQYPYNEQF
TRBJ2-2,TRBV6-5,ASSRQGVTGELF
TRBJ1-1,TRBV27,ASSSRGVTEAF
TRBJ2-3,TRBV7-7,ASSYRGRRTDTQY
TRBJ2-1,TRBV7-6,ASSLSPTNNEQF
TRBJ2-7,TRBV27,ASTTGAAEQY
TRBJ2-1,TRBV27,ASSGGGYNEQF
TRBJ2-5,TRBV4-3,ASSQEGWGYGEGQETQY
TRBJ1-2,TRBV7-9,ASSFGGRDGYT
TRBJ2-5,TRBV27,ASRSYPLLGGPETQY
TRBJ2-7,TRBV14,ASSQGNEQY
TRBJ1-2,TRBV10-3,AISADRQSGYT
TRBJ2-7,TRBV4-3,ASSQVAGRGQY
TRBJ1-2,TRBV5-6,ASNPIMGVGYT
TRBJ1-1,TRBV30,AWSLGQGSTEAF
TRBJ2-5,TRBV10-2,ASSESTTGLTQETQY
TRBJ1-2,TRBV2,ASSQEGPYYGYT
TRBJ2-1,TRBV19,ASSTSYNEQF
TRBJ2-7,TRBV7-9,ASSLATGLAVEQY
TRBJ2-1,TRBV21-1,ASSNLRLVRYNEQF
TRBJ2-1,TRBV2,ASSEAAGARNEQF
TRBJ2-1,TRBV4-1,ASSQSYSMYEQF